This passage covers 8 T cell receptor beta chains from one sample sequenced in a study of CD8+ T cells in alopecia areata. Once RNA had been extracted, it was reverse transcribed into cDNA to act as the sequencing template. Here immunoSEQ multiplex PCR was the method, and the copy in TCRdb shows in-frame clones only, minus some. The repertoire includes more than 150,000 clones, about 47% of them detected once, and around a tenth sits in the top ten. Regarding treatment: oral pan-JAK inhibitor, 5-10 mg twice daily. The sample in question was CD8+ T cells sorted from blood, obtained at approximately week 52, from a patient treated with tofacitinib. The receptors come from a human donor with alopecia areata.

There are a few counts of this clone. This chain uses TRBV6-5 with TRBJ1-6, with D uncertain. Germline values: CDR1 MNHEY, CDR2 SVGAGI. Trimming pared 4 bases from V and 0 bases from J, leaving 10 bases between. The CDR3 has 16 amino acids. The CDR3 sequence: CASSSRQSSYNSPLHF. In DNA form, the CDR3 reads TGTGCCAGCAGTTCACGGCAGAGCTCCTATAATTCACCCCTCCACTTT.

This clone was recorded once. The J gene is TRBJ2-7, the V gene TRBV6-5, with a possible D match to TRBD1 (6 bases). Trimming stripped 1 base from V and 4 bases from J, with 14 bases between. CDR1 is MNHEY, CDR2 SVGAGI, per germline. This CDR3 contains 15 residues. The CDR3 loop reads CASSYLSGAGYEQYF. The DNA of the CDR3 is TGTGCCAGCAGTTACTTGTCAGGGGCTGGGTACGAGCAGTACTTC.

The chain has TRBV11-2 and TRBJ2-5; no definite D call. V was trimmed by 4 bases and J by 5 bases, leaving 5 bases between them. CDR1 SGHAT and CDR2 FQNNGV come from the germline V gene. The CDR3 sequence is 11 residues long. Here the CDR3 reads CASSYGETQYF. The CDR3 nucleotides read TGTGCCAGCAGCTATGGGGAGACCCAGTACTTC.

In this sample, this clone turned up a few times. The rearrangement links TRBV7-8 to TRBJ2-1; 8 bases fit TRBD2. CDR3 size: 17 residues. Germline trimming cut 1 base from V and 5 bases from J; bases unmatched to any gene: 10. Germline-derived CDR1 and CDR2 are SGHVS and FQNEAQ. The DNA for the CDR3 is TGTGCCAGCAGCTTAGTGGTTGCGGGGGGAAAAAACAATGAGCAGTTCTTC. This translates into CASSLVVAGGKNNEQFF.

This clone was counted a few times. The chain joins TRBV4-3 to TRBJ2-2; D may match TRBD1 or TRBD2 (5 bases each). The ends were cut back, 2 bases at V and 4 bases at J, with 14 bases in the middle. The CDR3 loop spans 16 amino acids. Per the germline V gene, CDR1 is LGHNA and CDR2 is YSLEER. CDR3 in amino acids: CASSQIWDGRTGELFF. DNA for the CDR3: TGCGCCAGCAGCCAAATCTGGGACGGACGCACCGGGGAGCTGTTTTTT.

V gene TRBV15 combines with J gene TRBJ1-1, with D unclear. The CDR3 extends over 15 amino acids. Germline CDR1 reads LNHNV; CDR2 reads YYDKDF (reference sequence). With 0 bases removed from V and 3 bases from J, the gap between germline ends came to 11 bases. The CDR3 region is CATSRDVTGDTEAFF. CDR3 coding DNA: TGTGCCACCAGCAGAGATGTTACCGGTGACACTGAAGCTTTCTTT. The complete variable domain, with remaining parts taken from reference TRBV15 and TRBJ1-1, reads DAMVIQNPRYQVTQFGKPVTLSCSQTLNHNVMYWYQQKSSQAPKLLFHYYDKDFNNEADTPDNFQSRRPNTSFCFLDIRSPGLGDTAMYLCATSRDVTGDTEAFFGQGTRLTVV.

The chain has TRBV5-1 and TRBJ2-1; D is unresolved. The CDR3 extends over 14 amino acids. Trimming cost V 4 bases and J 4 bases, with 12 bases left between them. Germline-derived CDR1 and CDR2 are SGHRS and YFSETQ. CDR3 sequence: CASSLEGWYNEQFF. In DNA, the CDR3 is TGCGCCAGCAGCCTCGAAGGGTGGTACAATGAGCAGTTCTTC.

A few counts support this clone. The rearrangement uses TRBV19 and TRBJ1-6; tentatively, D is TRBD1 (6 bases). CDR1 LNHDA and CDR2 SQIVND come from the germline V gene (reference sequence). The CDR3 totals 14 residues. Trimming took off 3 bases at V and 7 bases at J, with 10 bases between the two ends. In DNA, the CDR3 is TGTGCCAGTAGTATGCAGGGGAACAATTCACCCCTCCACTTT. It translates to CASSMQGNNSPLHF. Full variable domain (remainder filled in from reference TRBV19 and TRBJ1-6): DGGITQSPKYLFRKEGQNVTLSCEQNLNHDAMYWYRQDPGQGLRLIYYSQIVNDFQKGDIAEGYSVSREKKESFPLTVTSAQKNPTAFYLCASSMQGNNSPLHFGNGTRLTVT.